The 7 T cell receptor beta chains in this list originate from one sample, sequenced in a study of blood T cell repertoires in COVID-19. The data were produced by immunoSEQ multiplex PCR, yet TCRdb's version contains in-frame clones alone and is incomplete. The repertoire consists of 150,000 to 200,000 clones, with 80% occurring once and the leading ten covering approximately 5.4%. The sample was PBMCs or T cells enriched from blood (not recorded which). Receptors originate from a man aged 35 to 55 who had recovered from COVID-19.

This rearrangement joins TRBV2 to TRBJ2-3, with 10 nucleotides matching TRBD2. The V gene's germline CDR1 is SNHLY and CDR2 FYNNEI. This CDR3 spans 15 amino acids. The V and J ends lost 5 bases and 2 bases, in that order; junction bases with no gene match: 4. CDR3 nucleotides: TGTGCCAGCAGTCTCCTAGCGGGGGTCACAGATACGCAGTATTTT. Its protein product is CASSLLAGVTDTQYF.

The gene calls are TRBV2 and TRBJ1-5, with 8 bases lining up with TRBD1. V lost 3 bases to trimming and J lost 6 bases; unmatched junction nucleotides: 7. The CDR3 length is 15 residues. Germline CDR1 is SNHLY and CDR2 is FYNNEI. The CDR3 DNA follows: TGTGCCAGCAGTGAGGCAGGGGGCGCCGGTCAGCCCCAGCATTTT. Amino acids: CASSEAGGAGQPQHF.

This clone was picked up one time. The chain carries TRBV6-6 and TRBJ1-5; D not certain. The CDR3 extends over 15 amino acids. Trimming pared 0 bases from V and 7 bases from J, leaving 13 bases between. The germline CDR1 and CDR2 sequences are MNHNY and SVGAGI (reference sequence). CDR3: CASSYSGLTRQPQHF. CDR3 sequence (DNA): TGTGCCAGCAGTTACTCAGGACTGACGCGGCAGCCCCAGCATTTT.

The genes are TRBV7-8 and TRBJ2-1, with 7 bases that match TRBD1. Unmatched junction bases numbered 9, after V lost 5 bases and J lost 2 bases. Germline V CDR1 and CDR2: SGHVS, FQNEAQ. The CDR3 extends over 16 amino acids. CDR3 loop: CASSRRGGITYNEQFF. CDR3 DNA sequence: TGTGCCAGCAGCCGCAGAGGGGGCATCACCTACAATGAGCAGTTCTTC.

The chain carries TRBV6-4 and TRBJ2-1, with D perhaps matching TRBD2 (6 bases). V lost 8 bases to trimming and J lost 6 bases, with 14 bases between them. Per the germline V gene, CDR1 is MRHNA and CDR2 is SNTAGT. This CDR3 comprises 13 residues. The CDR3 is CASCSGRGNEQFF. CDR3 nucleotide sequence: TGTGCCAGCTGTAGCGGCCGAGGCAATGAGCAGTTCTTC.

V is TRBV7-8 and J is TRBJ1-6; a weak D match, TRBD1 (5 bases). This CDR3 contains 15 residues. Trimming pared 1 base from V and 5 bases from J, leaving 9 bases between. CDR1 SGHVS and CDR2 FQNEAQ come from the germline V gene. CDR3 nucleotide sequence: TGTGCCAGCAGCTTAGACAGGAGAGATAATTCACCCCTCCACTTT. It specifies CASSLDRRDNSPLHF.

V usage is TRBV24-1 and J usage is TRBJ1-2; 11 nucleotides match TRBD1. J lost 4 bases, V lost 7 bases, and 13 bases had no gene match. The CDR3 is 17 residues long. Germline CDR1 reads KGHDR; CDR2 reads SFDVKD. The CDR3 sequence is CATSSTGDRGGFYGYTF. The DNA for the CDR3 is TGTGCCACCAGCTCCACTGGGGACAGGGGGGGATTCTATGGCTACACCTTC.